These T cell receptor beta chains were read from a single sample in a study of graft-versus-host responses after intestinal transplantation. Sequencing used immunoSEQ multiplex PCR; TCRdb keeps in-frame clones, though not all of them. The sample holds some 100,000 clones, roughly 84% seen once. Their cognate antigens are unknown. This specimen was unstimulated CD4+ T cells sorted from spleen or lymph node cells, taken before transplant. Source of these receptors: a human donor who was the organ donor for an intestinal transplant. CDR3s include the opening cysteine and the closing phenylalanine or tryptophan. A D gene is named only where the DNA matches it firmly. Some rows mark clone size as missing; the rest say once, few, many or name a class of expanded clone.

abundance | d_gene | j_gene | v_gene | len | CDR3nt | CDR3aa
. | . | TRBJ1-3 | TRBV2 | 14 | TGTGCCAGCAGTGAAGTGATCGGGGGAAGCACCATATATTTT | CASSEVIGGSTIYF
. | . | TRBJ2-4 | TRBV27 | 14 | TGTGCCAGCAGTTCCAACAGGGCCAAAAACATTCAGTACTTC | CASSSNRAKNIQYF
. | . | TRBJ1-5 | TRBV30 | 14 | TGTGCCTGGAGTGTAGCCAGGGGTAATCAGCCCCAGCATTTT | CAWSVARGNQPQHF
once | . | TRBJ1-2 | TRBV6-5 | 16 | TGTGCCAGCAGTTACGTGGGGGGGAGCCTCGGTTATGGCTACACCTTC | CASSYVGGSLGYGYTF
. | TRBD1 | TRBJ2-1 | TRBV5-4 | 15 | TGTGCCAGCATCTCGGGGGACAGGGACCTGAATGAGCAGTTCTTC | CASISGDRDLNEQFF
. | TRBD1 | TRBJ2-5 | TRBV5-1 | 15 | TGCGCCAGCAGCTATGGACAGGGGAGGCAGGAGACCCAGTACTTC | CASSYGQGRQETQYF
. | . | TRBJ1-4 | TRBV6-5 | 13 | TGTGCCAGCAGTTTACAGGGATATGAAAAACTGTTTTTT | CASSLQGYEKLFF
. | . | TRBJ2-7 | TRBV7-5 | 14 | TGTGTCAGAAGCTTAGCGGGACAGGGGTACGAGCAGTACTTC | CVRSLAGQGYEQYF
. | . | TRBJ1-6 | TRBV7-8 | 18 | TGTGCCAGCAGCTTAGGGAGGGGGGGTGCGAACTATAATTCACCCCTCCACTTT | CASSLGRGGANYNSPLHF
once | TRBD1 | TRBJ2-2 | TRBV11-3 | 14 | TGTGCCAGCAGCCGGGACAGCTACACCGGGGAGCTGTTTTTT | CASSRDSYTGELFF
. | . | TRBJ2-7 | TRBV5-1 | 14 | TGCGCCAGCAGCGAGGGGGGGAACTCCTACGAGCAGTACTTC | CASSEGGNSYEQYF
. | . | TRBJ2-2 | TRBV5-1 | 12 | TGCGCCAGCAGCTTGACGACCGGGGAGCTGTTTTTT | CASSLTTGELFF
. | TRBD1 | TRBJ1-5 | TRBV6-1 | 14 | TGTGCCAGCAGTCCAGGGGGTTGGAGTCAGCCCCAGCATTTT | CASSPGGWSQPQHF
few | . | TRBJ1-1 | TRBV18 | 12 | TGTGCCAGCTCACGACAGGAGTTTGAAGCTTTCTTT | CASSRQEFEAFF
. | TRBD1 | TRBJ1-5 | TRBV2 | 13 | TGTGCCAGCAACCCGGACAGGGATCAGCCCCAGCATTTT | CASNPDRDQPQHF
. | TRBD1 | TRBJ1-1 | TRBV19 | 15 | TGTGCCAGTAGTATGATGGGACAGCTAAACACTGAAGCTTTCTTT | CASSMMGQLNTEAFF
. | . | TRBJ1-5 | TRBV19 | 15 | TGTGCCAGTAGCGACTTATATAATAGCAATCAGCCCCAGCATTTT | CASSDLYNSNQPQHF
. | TRBD2 | TRBJ2-2 | TRBV2 | 13 | TGTGCCAGCAGGGGACTAGCGGTCGGGGAGCTGTTTTTT | CASRGLAVGELFF
. | TRBD1 | TRBJ2-1 | TRBV7-3 | 12 | TGTGCCAGCAGCGAGGGACAGTATGAGCAGTTCTTC | CASSEGQYEQFF
. | TRBD1 | TRBJ1-1 | TRBV25-1 | 13 | TGTGCCAGCAGTCGACAGGGATACGCTGAAGCTTTCTTT | CASSRQGYAEAFF
. | TRBD1 | TRBJ2-7 | TRBV4-1 | 16 | TGCGCCAGCAGCCATCCCACGAGGACAGGGCAATACGAGCAGTACTTC | CASSHPTRTGQYEQYF
. | . | TRBJ1-1 | TRBV30 | 10 | TGTGCCTGGAGGGAGACTGAAGCTTTCTTT | CAWRETEAFF
. | . | TRBJ1-1 | TRBV7-6 | 16 | TGTGCCAGCAGCTTAGCGCCTCCGGGTGTTTGGTCTGAAGCTTTCTTT | CASSLAPPGVWSEAFF
few | TRBD1 | TRBJ1-6 | TRBV5-6 | 14 | TGTGCCAGCAGCCCGGGACAGACGAATTCACCCCTCCACTTT | CASSPGQTNSPLHF
. | . | TRBJ1-6 | TRBV30 | 14 | TGTGCCTGGAGTGTAAGGGAGGGTGTTTCACCCCTCCACTTT | CAWSVREGVSPLHF
. | TRBD1 | TRBJ2-7 | TRBV14 | 15 | TGTGCCAGCAGCTATACCGGGACAGGGACCTACGAGCAGTACTTC | CASSYTGTGTYEQYF
few | TRBD1 | TRBJ1-6 | TRBV5-1 | 15 | TGCGCCAGCGCTAAGGACAGGGGAAATAATTCACCCCTCCACTTT | CASAKDRGNNSPLHF